This T cell receptor beta chain is drawn from a study of tumor-infiltrating lymphocytes in primary liver carcinoma. Overall study results and limits: It was in tumors, not blood, that the top-250-clone fraction was significantly higher (p = 0.039). Just around 8-25% of top clones spanned all five tumor regions.

TCR beta cDNA was prepared out of 500 ng total RNA by means of a constant-region primer. What produced the TCR beta libraries was three nested multiplex PCR rounds using slightly modified ARM-PCR. Researchers ran the first two PCR rounds for roughly 11 cycles each with TRBV1-TRBV30 forward primers and a C-beta reverse primer. TCRdb redid the calling of the multiplex PCR reads with MiXCR, one entry per CDR3 protein. The repertoire holds 50,000 or so distinct CDR3 sequences, approximately 80% seen once, with roughly a quarter in the top ten. Points on this clonotype: The antigen remains unidentified. A read error may account for a junction end that differs from germline.

The roughly 17-31 mg bulk tissue piece was not sorted before simultaneous RNA and DNA extraction. Germline V CDR1 and CDR2: SGHDN, FVKESK. CDR3 size: 15 residues. The rearrangement joins TRBV14 to TRBJ2-1; D assignment may be TRBD1 or TRBD2 (5 bases each). The sequence came from a man between 35 and 55 years old with primary liver carcinoma and hepatitis B virus infection. Sequencing was performed on liver tumor tissue from sampling region 5. Subset noted: tumor region T5, tumor centre. The CDR3 reads CASSQYRGSYNERFF. The CDR3, as DNA: TGTGCCAGCAGCCAGTATCGGGGCTCCTATAATGAGCGGTTCTTC.